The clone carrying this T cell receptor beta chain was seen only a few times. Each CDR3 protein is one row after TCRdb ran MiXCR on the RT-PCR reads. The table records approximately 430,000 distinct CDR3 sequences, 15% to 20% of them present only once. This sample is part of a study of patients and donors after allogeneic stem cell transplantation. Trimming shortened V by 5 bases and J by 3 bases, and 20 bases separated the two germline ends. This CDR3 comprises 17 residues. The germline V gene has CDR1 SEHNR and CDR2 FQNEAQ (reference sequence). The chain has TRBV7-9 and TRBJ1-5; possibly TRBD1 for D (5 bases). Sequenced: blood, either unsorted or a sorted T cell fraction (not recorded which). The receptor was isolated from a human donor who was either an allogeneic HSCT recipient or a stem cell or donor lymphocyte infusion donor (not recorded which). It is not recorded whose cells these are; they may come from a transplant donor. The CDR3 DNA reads TGTGCCAGCAGCCCTGGAAGGAAAGGGGATAACAATCAGCCCCAGCATTTT. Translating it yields CASSPGRKGDNNQPQHF.